Listed below are T cell receptor beta chains from one sample, sequenced in a study of Ad26.COV2.S vaccination and SARS-CoV-2 variants. Repertoires were generated with immunoSEQ multiplex PCR, while TCRdb's copy carries only in-frame clones and drops some. The sample holds about 350,000 clones, about 91% seen once. Sequenced material: peripheral blood, taken after recovery from COVID-19. The receptors were sampled from a human donor who had recovered from COVID-19. CDR3s include the opening cysteine and the closing phenylalanine or tryptophan. A D gene is named only where the DNA matches it firmly. Expanded clones are given a class, and other clones once, few, many or no size at all.

TRBV6-2/TRBV6-3	-	TRBJ1-2	-	CASSLNPDGRYNYGYTF	TGTGCCAGCAGTCTCAACCCCGACGGGAGGTATAACTATGGCTACACCTTC
TRBV2	-	TRBJ2-1	-	CASSRIVDEQFF	TGTGCCAGCAGTCGCATTGTGGATGAGCAGTTCTTC
TRBV19	-	TRBJ2-7	-	CASSIGHNFEQYF	TGTGCCAGTAGTATAGGGCATAATTTCGAGCAGTACTTC
TRBV6-5	once	TRBJ2-5	-	CATQGETQYF	TGTGCCACTCAGGGGGAGACCCAGTACTTC
TRBV10-3	-	TRBJ1-3	-	CAISESTLDLSRNTIYF	TGTGCCATCAGTGAGTCGACTCTCGACCTAAGCAGAAACACCATATATTTT
TRBV11-2	-	TRBJ2-3	TRBD2	CASSLRLAGGVDTQYF	TGTGCCAGCAGCCTCCGACTAGCGGGGGGTGTAGATACGCAGTATTTT
TRBV5-5	-	TRBJ1-2	-	CASSWGMVPSRLGYTF	TGTGCCAGCAGCTGGGGTATGGTACCTTCCAGGCTGGGCTACACCTTC
TRBV6-6	-	TRBJ1-5	TRBD1	CASSTQGGNQPQHF	TGTGCCAGCAGCACTCAGGGGGGCAATCAGCCCCAGCATTTT
TRBV5-1	-	TRBJ1-2	-	CASSLERVDNYGYTF	TGCGCCAGCAGCTTAGAAAGGGTAGATAACTATGGCTACACCTTC
TRBV3-1/TRBV3-2	-	TRBJ2-7	TRBD1	CASSQDRGHSYEQYF	TGTGCCAGCAGCCAAGACAGGGGGCATTCATACGAGCAGTACTTC
TRBV6-5	few	TRBJ1-2	-	CASSSLGRAYGYTF	TGTGCCAGCAGTTCGCTTGGACGGGCCTATGGCTACACCTTC
TRBV5-1	-	TRBJ2-3	TRBD2	CASSSGLAGGVPSTDTQYF	TGCGCCAGCAGCTCCGGACTAGCGGGGGGCGTACCTAGCACAGATACGCAGTATTTT
TRBV7-6	-	TRBJ2-1	-	CASSLRAPGRTPLYNEQFF	TGTGCCAGCAGCTTAAGAGCCCCGGGCCGCACACCCCTATACAATGAGCAGTTCTTC
TRBV7-6	-	TRBJ2-3	TRBD1	CASSLPPRGQAGDTQYF	TGTGCCAGCAGCTTGCCTCCTCGTGGACAGGCGGGAGATACGCAGTATTTT
TRBV5-1	few	TRBJ1-6	TRBD1	CASSLYGQGQNSPLHF	TGCGCCAGCAGCTTGTATGGACAGGGACAAAATTCACCCCTCCACTTT
TRBV4-3	-	TRBJ2-2	TRBD2	CASSRGASGGVNTGELFF	TGCGCCAGCAGCCGTGGGGCCAGCGGGGGGGTGAACACCGGGGAGCTGTTTTTT
TRBV27	-	TRBJ1-4	-	CASSFSGGMGEKLFF	TGTGCCAGCAGTTTTTCCGGGGGGATGGGTGAAAAACTGTTTTTT
TRBV2	-	TRBJ1-3	TRBD1	CARSSGTGGGNTIYF	TGTGCCAGGTCCTCCGGGACAGGGGGAGGAAACACCATATATTTT
TRBV6-5	-	TRBJ1-1	-	CASRRTRMNTEAFF	TGTGCCAGCAGGAGGACACGTATGAACACTGAAGCTTTCTTT
TRBV25-1	-	TRBJ2-5	TRBD2	CASSESYPTLAGETQYF	TGTGCCAGCAGTGAATCTTATCCAACACTAGCGGGTGAGACCCAGTACTTC
TRBV7-2	-	TRBJ1-2	TRBD1	CASSRDRAYGYTF	TGTGCCAGCAGCCGGGACAGAGCTTATGGCTACACCTTC
TRBV5-6	-	TRBJ2-1	TRBD2	CASSPTSTSGGYNEQFF	TGTGCCAGCAGCCCGACCTCGACTAGCGGGGGGTACAATGAGCAGTTCTTC
TRBV19	-	TRBJ2-2	TRBD1	CASSMVQGANTGELFF	TGTGCCAGTAGTATGGTCCAGGGGGCGAACACCGGGGAGCTGTTTTTT
TRBV7-8	-	TRBJ2-7	-	CASSFGQLAYEQYF	TGTGCCAGCAGCTTCGGACAGTTAGCCTACGAGCAGTACTTC
TRBV11-2	once	TRBJ1-1	TRBD1	CASSSRGQGGMNTEAFF	TGTGCCAGCAGCTCAAGGGGACAGGGAGGCATGAACACTGAAGCTTTCTTT
TRBV2	once	TRBJ1-1	-	CASSEEVARPSTTEAFF	TGTGCCAGCAGTGAAGAAGTAGCCAGGCCCTCAACCACCGAAGCTTTCTTT
TRBV9	-	TRBJ2-2	-	CASSVISTGELFF	TGTGCCAGCAGCGTAATATCCACCGGGGAGCTGTTTTTT
TRBV9	-	TRBJ2-2	-	CASSPEGGLFGELFF	TGTGCCAGCAGCCCTGAGGGGGGGCTTTTCGGGGAGCTGTTTTTT
TRBV6-1	-	TRBJ1-2	-	CASSEMAGMRSLYGYTF	TGTGCCAGCAGTGAAATGGCAGGGATGAGATCCCTCTATGGCTACACCTTC
TRBV4-3	-	TRBJ1-2	TRBD1	CASSQAGTGLNYGYTF	TGCGCCAGCAGCCAAGCAGGGACAGGACTTAACTATGGCTACACCTTC
TRBV7-2	-	TRBJ2-5	-	CASSSTGARRGQYF	TGTGCCAGCAGTTCCACCGGGGCCCGCCGAGGCCAGTACTTC
TRBV4-2	-	TRBJ2-2	-	CASSQGVRVNTGELFF	TGTGCCAGCAGCCAAGGGGTCAGGGTCAACACCGGGGAGCTGTTTTTT
TRBV5-4	-	TRBJ2-5	-	CASSVGQGRETQYF	TGTGCCAGCAGCGTGGGGCAGGGGCGGGAGACCCAGTACTTC
TRBV15	-	TRBJ2-5	-	CATSPGSAGILETQYF	TGTGCCACCAGCCCGGGATCCGCCGGGATCTTAGAGACCCAGTACTTC
TRBV10-2	-	TRBJ2-1	-	CASSAQGSSYNEQFF	TGCGCCAGCAGTGCCCAGGGGAGCTCCTACAATGAGCAGTTCTTC
TRBV5-8	-	TRBJ2-3	-	CASSEQNSDTQYF	TGTGCCAGCAGTGAACAAAACTCAGATACGCAGTATTTT
TRBV4-1	once	TRBJ2-7	TRBD2	CASSQDYSGGYYEQYF	TGCGCCAGCAGCCAAGATTACAGCGGGGGTTACTACGAGCAGTACTTC
TRBV5-1	once	TRBJ2-3	-	CASSLAGGGLDTQYF	TGCGCCAGCAGCTTGGCCGGAGGCGGACTGGATACGCAGTATTTT
TRBV9	-	TRBJ1-4	TRBD1	CASSTGTGVYGEKLFF	TGTGCCAGCAGCACCGGGACAGGAGTTTACGGTGAAAAACTGTTTTTT
TRBV19	-	TRBJ1-5	-	CASSPPPDGVPGQPQHF	TGTGCCAGTAGTCCACCACCGGACGGAGTCCCGGGGCAGCCCCAGCATTTT
TRBV28	-	TRBJ2-7	-	CASSIDRARRAEQYF	TGTGCCAGCAGTATAGACAGGGCGCGGAGGGCCGAGCAGTACTTC
TRBV12-5	-	TRBJ1-6	-	CASGLFVSQGNSPLHF	TGTGCTAGTGGTTTGTTTGTATCACAGGGCAATTCACCCCTCCACTTT